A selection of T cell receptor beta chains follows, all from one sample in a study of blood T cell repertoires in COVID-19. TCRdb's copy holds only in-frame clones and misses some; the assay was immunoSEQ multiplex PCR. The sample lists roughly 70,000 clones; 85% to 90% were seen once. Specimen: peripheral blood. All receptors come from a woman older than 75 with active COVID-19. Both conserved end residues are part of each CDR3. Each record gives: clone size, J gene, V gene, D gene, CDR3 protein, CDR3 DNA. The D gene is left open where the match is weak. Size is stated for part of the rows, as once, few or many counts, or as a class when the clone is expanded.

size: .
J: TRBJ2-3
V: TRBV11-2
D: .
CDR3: CASSAPGASTDTQYF
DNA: TGTGCCAGCAGCGCACCAGGGGCTAGCACAGATACGCAGTATTTT

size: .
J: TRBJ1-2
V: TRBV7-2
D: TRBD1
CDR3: CASSLGQGAMLYGYTF
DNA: TGTGCCAGCAGCTTAGGACAGGGGGCAATGTTATATGGCTACACCTTC

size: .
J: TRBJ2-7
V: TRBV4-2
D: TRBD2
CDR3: CASSQDALTSGRNEQYF
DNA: TGTGCCAGCAGCCAAGATGCCCTGACTAGCGGGAGAAATGAGCAGTACTTC

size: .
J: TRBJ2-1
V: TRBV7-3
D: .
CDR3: CASSPIVGSWEEVVYNEQFF
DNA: TGTGCCAGCAGCCCAATTGTGGGATCGTGGGAGGAAGTTGTCTACAATGAGCAGTTCTTC

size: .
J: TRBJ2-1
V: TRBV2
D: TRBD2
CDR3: CASSGSLGRVALREHEQFF
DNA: TGTGCCAGCAGTGGGAGCTTGGGGAGGGTTGCTTTACGGGAGCATGAGCAGTTCTTC

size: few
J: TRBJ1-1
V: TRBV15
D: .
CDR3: CATSSPLVAEAFF
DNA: TGTGCCACCAGCAGTCCCCTAGTGGCTGAAGCTTTCTTT

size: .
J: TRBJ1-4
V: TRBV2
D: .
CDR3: CASSDPGEGLNEKLFF
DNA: TGTGCCAGCAGTGACCCCGGAGAGGGTTTGAATGAAAAACTGTTTTTT

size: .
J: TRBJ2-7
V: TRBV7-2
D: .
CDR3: CASSPPRGISYEQYF
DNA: TGTGCCAGCAGCCCTCCGCGCGGGATTTCCTACGAGCAGTACTTC

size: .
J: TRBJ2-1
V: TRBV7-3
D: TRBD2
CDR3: CASSYSGIYNEQFF
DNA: TGTGCCAGCAGCTATAGCGGGATCTACAATGAGCAGTTCTTC

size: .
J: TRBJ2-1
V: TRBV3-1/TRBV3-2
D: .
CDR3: CASSHSGLDEQFF
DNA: TGTGCCAGCAGCCATTCAGGGTTGGATGAGCAGTTCTTC

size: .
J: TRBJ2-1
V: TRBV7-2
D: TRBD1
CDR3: CASSLGYRGNEQFF
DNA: TGTGCCAGCAGCTTAGGATACAGGGGTAATGAGCAGTTCTTC

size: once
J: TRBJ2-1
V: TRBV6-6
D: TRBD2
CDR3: CASSSSGRANEQFF
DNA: TGTGCCAGCAGTTCTAGCGGGAGGGCGAATGAGCAGTTCTTC

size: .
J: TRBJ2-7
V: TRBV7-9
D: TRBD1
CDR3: CASSRGTGESSYEQYF
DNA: TGTGCCAGCAGTCGAGGGACAGGCGAGAGCTCCTACGAGCAGTACTTC

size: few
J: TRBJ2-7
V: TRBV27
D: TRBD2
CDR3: CASRRLALEEQYF
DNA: TGTGCCAGCAGGAGACTAGCCTTAGAGGAGCAGTACTTC

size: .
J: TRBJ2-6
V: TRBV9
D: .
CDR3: CASSVGGSTGANVLTF
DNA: TGTGCCAGCAGCGTAGGAGGGAGCACTGGGGCCAACGTCCTGACTTTC

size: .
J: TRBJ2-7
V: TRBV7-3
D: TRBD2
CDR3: CASSVTSGSIYEQYF
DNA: TGTGCCAGCAGCGTTACTAGCGGGAGTATCTACGAGCAGTACTTC

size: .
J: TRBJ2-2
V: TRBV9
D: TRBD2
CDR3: CASSTSSGRGTGELFF
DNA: TGTGCCAGCAGCACATCTAGCGGGAGAGGCACCGGGGAGCTGTTTTTT

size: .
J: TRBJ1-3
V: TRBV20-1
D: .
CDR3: CSASGQISGNTIYF
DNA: TGCAGTGCTAGTGGACAGATCTCTGGAAACACCATATATTTT

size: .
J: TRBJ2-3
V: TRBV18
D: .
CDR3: CASSPPRRDTQYF
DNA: TGTGCCAGCTCACCACCTCGGCGGGATACGCAGTATTTT

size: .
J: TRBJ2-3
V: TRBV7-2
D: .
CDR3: CASSPRLRTRTDTQYF
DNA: TGTGCCAGCAGCCCGAGACTACGGACCCGCACAGATACGCAGTATTTT

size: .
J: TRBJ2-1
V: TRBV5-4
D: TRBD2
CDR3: CASSLGGLAGSSYNEQFF
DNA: TGTGCCAGCAGCTTGGGTGGACTAGCGGGGAGCTCCTACAATGAGCAGTTCTTC

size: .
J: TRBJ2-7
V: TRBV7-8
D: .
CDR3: CASSLADFEQQYF
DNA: TGTGCCAGCAGCTTAGCGGACTTCGAACAGCAGTACTTC

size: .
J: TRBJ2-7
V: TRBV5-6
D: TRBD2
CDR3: CASSLLAGGRGQYF
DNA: TGTGCCAGCAGCTTGCTAGCGGGAGGGCGCGGGCAGTACTTC

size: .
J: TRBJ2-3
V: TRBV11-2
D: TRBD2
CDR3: CASILYRGRADTQYF
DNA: TGTGCCAGCATACTTTACCGCGGGAGGGCAGATACGCAGTATTTT

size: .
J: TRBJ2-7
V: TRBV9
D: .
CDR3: CASSPQLEYEQYF
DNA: TGTGCCAGCAGCCCCCAATTAGAGTACGAGCAGTACTTC

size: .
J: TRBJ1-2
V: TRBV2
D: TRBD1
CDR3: CASSSGQGRGYTF
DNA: TGTGCCAGCAGTTCGGGACAGGGTAGGGGCTACACCTTC

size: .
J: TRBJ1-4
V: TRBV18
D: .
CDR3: CASSPVATNEKLFF
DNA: TGTGCCAGCTCACCCGTTGCAACTAATGAAAAACTGTTTTTT

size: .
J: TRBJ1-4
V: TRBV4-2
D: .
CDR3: CASSQGAMGGNEKLFF
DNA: TGTGCCAGCAGCCAAGGGGCGATGGGAGGCAATGAAAAACTGTTTTTT

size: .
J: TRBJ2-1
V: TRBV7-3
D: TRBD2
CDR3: CASSPSGLSVDNEQFF
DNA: TGTGCCAGCAGCCCCTCGGGACTATCCGTAGACAATGAGCAGTTCTTC

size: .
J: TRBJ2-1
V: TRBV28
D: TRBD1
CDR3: CASSFGDRGNEQFF
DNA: TGTGCCAGCAGTTTTGGGGACAGGGGGAATGAGCAGTTCTTC

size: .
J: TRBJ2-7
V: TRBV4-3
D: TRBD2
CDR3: CASSQDGPSGTSYEQYF
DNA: TGCGCCAGCAGCCAAGATGGCCCTAGCGGGACGTCCTACGAGCAGTACTTC

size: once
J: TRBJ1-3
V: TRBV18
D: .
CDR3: CAVSGSSGNTIYF
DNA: TGTGCCGTCTCGGGGTCCTCTGGAAACACCATATATTTT

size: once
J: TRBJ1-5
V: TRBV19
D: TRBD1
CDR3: CASSRDRDQPQHF
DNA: TGTGCCAGTTCCCGGGACAGGGACCAGCCCCAGCATTTT

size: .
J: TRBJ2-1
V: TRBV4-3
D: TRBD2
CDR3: CASSHMRTSGSNEQFF
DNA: TGCGCCAGCAGCCATATGAGGACTAGCGGGAGTAATGAGCAGTTCTTC